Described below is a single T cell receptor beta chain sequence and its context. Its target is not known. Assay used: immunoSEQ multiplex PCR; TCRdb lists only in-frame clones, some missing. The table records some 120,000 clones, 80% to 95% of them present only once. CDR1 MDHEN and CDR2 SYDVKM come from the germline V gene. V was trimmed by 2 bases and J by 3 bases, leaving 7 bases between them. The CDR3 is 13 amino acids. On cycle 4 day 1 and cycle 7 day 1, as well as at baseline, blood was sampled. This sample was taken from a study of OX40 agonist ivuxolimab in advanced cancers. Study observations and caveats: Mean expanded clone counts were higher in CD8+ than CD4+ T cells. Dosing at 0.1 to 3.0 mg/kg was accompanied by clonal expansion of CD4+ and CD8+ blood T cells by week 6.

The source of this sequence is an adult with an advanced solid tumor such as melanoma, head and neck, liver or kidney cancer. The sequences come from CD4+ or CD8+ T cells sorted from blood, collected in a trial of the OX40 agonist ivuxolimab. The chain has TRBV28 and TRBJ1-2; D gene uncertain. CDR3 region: CASSLKLYYGYTF. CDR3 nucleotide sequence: TGTGCCAGCAGTTTAAAGCTATACTATGGCTACACCTTC.